This T cell receptor beta chain came from a study of long-term antiretroviral therapy in people with HIV. Looking at the study overall: The 2015 immediate-ART recommendation was preceded by the earliest samples by about a decade. General observations from the study: Clones expanded before ART dominated the repertoire at all time points. Diversity rose after ART but stayed below transplant donor controls.

The CDR3 is 17 amino acids. V lost 5 bases, J lost 0 bases, and 10 bases stayed unmatched. Germline V gives CDR1 SGHVS, CDR2 FQNEAQ. On this clone itself: The antigen remains unidentified.

Researchers report immunoSEQ v3.0 was run at survey level. Repertoires were generated with immunoSEQ multiplex PCR, while TCRdb's copy carries only in-frame clones and drops some. The table records 48,000 or so clones, about 81% of them present only once. The United States was where all participants with HIV were treated. The chain recombines TRBV7-8 with TRBJ2-1; 7 nucleotides match TRBD2. The source is a young woman with HIV. Source: unsorted PBMCs, taken 0.8 years after starting antiretroviral therapy. Here the CDR3 reads CASSATPAGSSYNEQFF. The DNA for the CDR3 is TGTGCCAGCAGCGCCACCCCAGCGGGGAGCTCCTACAATGAGCAGTTCTTC.